This T cell receptor (beta chain) originates from a study of control samples from healthy donors and cancer patients. The table came from immunoSEQ multiplex PCR; TCRdb's copy has only in-frame clones and leaves some out. The profile covers about 170,000 clones, with around 91% appearing a single time and approximately 1.4% taken by the ten largest. This CDR3 spans 12 amino acids. Germline CDR1 is SNHLY and CDR2 is FYNNEI. Between the trimmed V and J ends, which lost 2 bases and 9 bases, there was a span of 8 bases. The chain couples TRBV2 to TRBJ2-1; D gene ambiguous. This clonotype originated in a woman in her twenties or thirties in good health. The specimen was blood. CDR3 DNA sequence: TGTGCCAGCAGTGAATTGGGTCCTGAGCAGTTCTTC. The encoded protein is CASSELGPEQFF.